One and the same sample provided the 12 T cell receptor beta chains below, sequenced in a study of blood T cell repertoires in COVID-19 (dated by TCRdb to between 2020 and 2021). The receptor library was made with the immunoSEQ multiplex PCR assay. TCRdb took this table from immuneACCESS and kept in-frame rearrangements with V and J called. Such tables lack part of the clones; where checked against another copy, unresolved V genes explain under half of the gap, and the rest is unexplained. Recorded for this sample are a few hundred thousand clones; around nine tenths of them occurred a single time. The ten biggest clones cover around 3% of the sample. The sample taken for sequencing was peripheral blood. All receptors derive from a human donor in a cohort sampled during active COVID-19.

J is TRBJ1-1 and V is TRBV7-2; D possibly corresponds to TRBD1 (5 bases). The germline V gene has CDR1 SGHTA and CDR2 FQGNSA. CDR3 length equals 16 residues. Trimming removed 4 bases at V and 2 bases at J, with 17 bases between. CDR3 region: CASSWAPQGSNTEAFF. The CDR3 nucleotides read TGTGCCAGCAGCTGGGCCCCCCAGGGCTCCAACACTGAAGCTTTCTTT.

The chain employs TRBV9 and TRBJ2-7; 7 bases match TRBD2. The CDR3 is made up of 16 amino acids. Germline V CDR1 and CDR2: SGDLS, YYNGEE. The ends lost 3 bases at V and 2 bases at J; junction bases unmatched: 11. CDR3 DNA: TGTGCCAGCAGCGCCCATTCGTCGACTAGCCCCTACGAGCAGTACTTC. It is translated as CASSAHSSTSPYEQYF.

The CDR3 DNA reads as TGCGCCAGCAGCTCCCAGATAGCGGGGGGATACAATGAGCAGTTCTTC. It yields the protein CASSSQIAGGYNEQFF. The chain employs TRBV5-1 and TRBJ2-1, with 10 bases that match TRBD2. Per the germline V gene, CDR1 is SGHRS and CDR2 is YFSETQ. The CDR3 has 16 amino acids. Losses at the gene ends were 3 bases for V and 4 bases for J; bases not matched to a gene: 7.

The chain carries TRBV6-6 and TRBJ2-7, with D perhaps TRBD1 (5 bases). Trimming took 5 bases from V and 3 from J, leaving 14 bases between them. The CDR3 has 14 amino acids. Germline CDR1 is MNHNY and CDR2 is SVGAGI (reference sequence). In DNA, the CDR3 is TGTGCCAGCAGTGACAGCCACCAATACTACGAGCAGTACTTC. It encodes CASSDSHQYYEQYF.

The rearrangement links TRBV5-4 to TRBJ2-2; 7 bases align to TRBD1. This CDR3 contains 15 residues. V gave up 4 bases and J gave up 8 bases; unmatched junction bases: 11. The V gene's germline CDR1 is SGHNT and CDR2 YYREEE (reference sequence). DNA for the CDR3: TGTGCCAGCAGCCCCCGACAGGGTTTTACGGGGGAGCTGTTTTTT. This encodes CASSPRQGFTGELFF.

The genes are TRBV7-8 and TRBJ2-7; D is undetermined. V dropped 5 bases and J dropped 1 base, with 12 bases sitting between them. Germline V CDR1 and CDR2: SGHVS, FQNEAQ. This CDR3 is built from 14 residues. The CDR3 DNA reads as TGTGCCAGCAGCCTACTTACAGTATCCTACGAGCAGTACTTC. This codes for CASSLLTVSYEQYF.

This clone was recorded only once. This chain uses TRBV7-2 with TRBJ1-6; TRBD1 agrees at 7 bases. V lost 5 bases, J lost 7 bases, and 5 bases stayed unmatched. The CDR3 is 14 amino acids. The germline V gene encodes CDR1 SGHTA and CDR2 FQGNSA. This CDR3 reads CASSVPGGNSPLHF. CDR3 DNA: TGTGCCAGCAGCGTGCCAGGGGGGAATTCACCCCTCCACTTT.

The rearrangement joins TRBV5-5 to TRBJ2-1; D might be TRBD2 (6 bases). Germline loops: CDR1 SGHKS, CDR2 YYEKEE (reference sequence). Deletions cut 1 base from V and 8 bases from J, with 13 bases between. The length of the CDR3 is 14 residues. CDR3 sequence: CASSLKLAEDEQFF. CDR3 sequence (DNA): TGTGCCAGCAGCTTGAAACTAGCAGAGGATGAGCAGTTCTTC.

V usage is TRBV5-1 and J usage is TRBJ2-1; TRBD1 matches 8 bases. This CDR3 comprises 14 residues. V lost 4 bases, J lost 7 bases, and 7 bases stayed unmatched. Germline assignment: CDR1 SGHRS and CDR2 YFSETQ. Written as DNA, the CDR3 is TGCGCCAGCAGCCCGGACAGGGACGCGAATGAGCAGTTCTTC. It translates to CASSPDRDANEQFF.

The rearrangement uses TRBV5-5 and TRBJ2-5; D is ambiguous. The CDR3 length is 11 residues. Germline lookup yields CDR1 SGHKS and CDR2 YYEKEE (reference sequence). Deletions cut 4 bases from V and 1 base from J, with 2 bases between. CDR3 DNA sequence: TGTGCCAGCAGCCTCCAAGAGACCCAGTACTTC. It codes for CASSLQETQYF.

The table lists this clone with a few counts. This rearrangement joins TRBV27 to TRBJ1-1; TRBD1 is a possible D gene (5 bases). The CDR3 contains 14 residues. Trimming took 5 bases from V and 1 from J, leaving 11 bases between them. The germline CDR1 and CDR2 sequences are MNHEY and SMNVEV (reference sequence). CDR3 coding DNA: TGTGCCAGCAGTACCCAGGACAAGAACACTGAAGCTTTCTTT. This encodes CASSTQDKNTEAFF.

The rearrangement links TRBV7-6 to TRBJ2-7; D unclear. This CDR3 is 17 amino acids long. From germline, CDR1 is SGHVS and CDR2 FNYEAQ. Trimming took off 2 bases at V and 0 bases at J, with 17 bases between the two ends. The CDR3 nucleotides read TGTGCCAGCAGCTTAATTAGCTCCGGAGCGTACTCCTACGAGCAGTACTTC. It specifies CASSLISSGAYSYEQYF.